This T cell receptor beta chain was documented in a study of T-cell memory formation after mild COVID-19. Trimming at V came to 6 bases and at J to 0 bases, leaving 7 bases not matched to a gene. Germline V gives CDR1 MNHEY, CDR2 SVGEGT. There are 16 residues in the CDR3. In TCRdb, the 5' RACE reads were re-called with MiXCR into one record per CDR3 protein. The sample shows 300,000 to 400,000 distinct CDR3 sequences, 14% of them seen only once. J is TRBJ2-5 and V is TRBV6-2 or TRBV6-3, with 10 positions matching TRBD2. Source material: PBMCs or a T cell subset sorted from them (not recorded which). This TCR derives from a man in his late teens or twenties who had mild COVID-19 (a few samples of this study predate the infection). Cell type and time point are not known. The CDR3 sequence: CASRPGLALYQETQYF. CDR3 in DNA: TGTGCCAGCAGACCGGGACTAGCGCTGTACCAAGAGACCCAGTACTTC.